This T cell receptor beta chain originates from a study of cytomegalovirus exposure and HLA in healthy donors. For the study at large: Per a later analysis, the roughly 680 first-cohort and more than 100 validation repertoires shared one platform. Study conclusions and caveats: The study found most TCR sequences rare, yet found some public TCRs in many donors. Diagnosis of cytomegalovirus status made by the classifier reportedly showed high specificity and sensitivity. First-cohort TCR clusters tended to co-occur in the 90 to 150 validation repertoires, a later analysis found.

On this clone itself: Its antigen remains unknown.

Profiled with immunoSEQ multiplex PCR; TCRdb holds only in-frame clones, not every one. Of 55,000 to 70,000 clones listed, more than 85% were seen once; the top ten hold over 2%. The CDR3 spans 18 residues. Unmatched junction bases numbered 7, after V lost 0 bases and J lost 4 bases. Germline CDR1 PRHDT, CDR2 FYEKMQ (reference sequence). The chain recombines TRBV13 with TRBJ2-1; 12 nucleotides line up with TRBD2. The sequencing input was PBMCs. The receptor was derived from a woman aged 25 to 45 in good health and CMV-seronegative. The chain's CDR3 is CASSLGPLLAGGYNEQFF. CDR3 bases: TGTGCCAGCAGCTTAGGTCCCCTGCTAGCGGGAGGGTACAATGAGCAGTTCTTC.